This record concerns one T cell receptor (beta chain) sequence. Its antigen is not identified. The source of the sample is a study of T cell repertoires in cytomegalovirus infection. Looking at the study overall: Alongside well-studied HLA-B-restricted CMV epitopes, recently identified HLA-C-restricted CMV epitopes were also used. CMV infection plus the matching HLA type was flagged by public TCR beta signatures. Whole-study findings and limits: Clonotypes of TCR beta that were HLA-C-restricted and CMV-specific dominated the ex vivo response.

TCRdb called the reads again in MiXCR, with one record for every CDR3 protein. The sample yields around 900,000 distinct CDR3 sequences, approximately 31% seen once. Germline CDR1 and CDR2: LNHDA and SQIVND (reference sequence). Between the trimmed V and J ends, which lost 1 base and 2 bases, there was a span of 9 bases. The CDR3 covers 14 residues. This receptor was identified in a human donor in good health (CMV status not recorded). Some clones in this sample may be carry-over from other donors' samples. The rearrangement uses TRBV19 and TRBJ2-7, with D unclear. The source material was cultured CD8+ T cells from PBMCs, sampled from culture after CMV antigen stimulation. CDR3 nucleotide sequence: TGTGCCAGTAGTATAGTCGCCAGAGCCTACGAGCAGTACGTC. It yields the protein CASSIVARAYEQYV.